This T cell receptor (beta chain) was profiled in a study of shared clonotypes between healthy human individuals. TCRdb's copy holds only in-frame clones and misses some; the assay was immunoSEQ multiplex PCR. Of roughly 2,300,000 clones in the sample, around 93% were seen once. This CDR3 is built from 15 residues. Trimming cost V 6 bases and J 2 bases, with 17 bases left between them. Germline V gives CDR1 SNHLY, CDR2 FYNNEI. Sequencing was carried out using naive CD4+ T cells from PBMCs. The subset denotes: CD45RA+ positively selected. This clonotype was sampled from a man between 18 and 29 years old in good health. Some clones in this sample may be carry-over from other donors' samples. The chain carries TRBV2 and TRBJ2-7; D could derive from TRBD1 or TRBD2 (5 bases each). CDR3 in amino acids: CASRLRDQPTYEQYF. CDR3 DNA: TGTGCCAGCAGACTCCGGGACCAGCCCACCTACGAGCAGTACTTC.